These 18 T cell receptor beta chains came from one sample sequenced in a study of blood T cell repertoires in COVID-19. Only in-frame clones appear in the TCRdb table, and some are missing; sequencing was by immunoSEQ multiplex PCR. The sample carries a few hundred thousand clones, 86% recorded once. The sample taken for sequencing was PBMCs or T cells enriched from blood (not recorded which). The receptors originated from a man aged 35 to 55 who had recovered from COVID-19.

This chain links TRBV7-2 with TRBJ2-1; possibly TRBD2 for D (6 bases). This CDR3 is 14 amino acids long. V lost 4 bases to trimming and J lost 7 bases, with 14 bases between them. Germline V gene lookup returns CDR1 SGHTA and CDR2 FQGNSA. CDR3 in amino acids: CASSWTAAGNEQFF. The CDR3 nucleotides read TGTGCCAGCAGCTGGACTGCGGCGGGAAATGAGCAGTTCTTC.

The CDR3 nucleotides read TGTGCCTGGAGTGAGGGGGCCTACCTCCATGAGCAGTTCTTC. It translates to CAWSEGAYLHEQFF. The rearrangement links TRBV30 to TRBJ2-1; 7 positions match TRBD1. The V and J ends lost 1 base and 8 bases, in that order; junction bases with no gene match: 8. Germline CDR1 and CDR2: GTSNPN and SVGIG (reference sequence). CDR3 length: 14 amino acids. Full variable domain (outside the CDR3, taken from reference TRBV30 and TRBJ2-1): SQTIHQWPATLVQPVGSPLSLECTVEGTSNPNLYWYRQAAGRGLQLLFYSVGIGQISSEVPQNLSASRPQDRQFILSSKKLLLSDSGFYLCAWSEGAYLHEQFFGPGTRLTVL.

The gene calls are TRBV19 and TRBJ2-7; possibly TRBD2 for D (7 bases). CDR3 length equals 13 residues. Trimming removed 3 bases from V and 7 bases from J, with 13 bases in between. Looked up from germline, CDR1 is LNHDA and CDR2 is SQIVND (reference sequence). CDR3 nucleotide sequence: TGTGCCAGTAGTATGGGGGGGCTACGGGAGCAGTACTTC. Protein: CASSMGGLREQYF.

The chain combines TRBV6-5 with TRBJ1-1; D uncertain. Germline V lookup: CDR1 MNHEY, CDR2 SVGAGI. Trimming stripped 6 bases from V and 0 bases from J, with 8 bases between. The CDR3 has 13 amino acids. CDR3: CASSPDMNTEAFF. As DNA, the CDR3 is TGTGCCAGCAGCCCCGACATGAACACTGAAGCTTTCTTT.

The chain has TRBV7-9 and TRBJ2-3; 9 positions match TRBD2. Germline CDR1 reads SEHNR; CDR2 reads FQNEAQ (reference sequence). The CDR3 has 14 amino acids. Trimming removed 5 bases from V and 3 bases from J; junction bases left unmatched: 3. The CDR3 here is CASSPGLATDTQYF. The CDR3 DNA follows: TGTGCCAGCAGCCCGGGACTAGCAACAGATACGCAGTATTTT.

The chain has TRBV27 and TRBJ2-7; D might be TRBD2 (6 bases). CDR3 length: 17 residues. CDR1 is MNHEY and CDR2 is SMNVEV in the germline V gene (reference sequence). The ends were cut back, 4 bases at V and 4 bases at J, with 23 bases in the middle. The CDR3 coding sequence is TGTGCCAGCAGTTCTCTAGCGCCCCGAGGGAAACGTTACGAGCAGTACTTC. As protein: CASSSLAPRGKRYEQYF.

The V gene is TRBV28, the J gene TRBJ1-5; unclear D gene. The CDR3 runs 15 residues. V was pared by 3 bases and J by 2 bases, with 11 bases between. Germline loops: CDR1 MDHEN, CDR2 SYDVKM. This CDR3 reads CASSFFKRGNQPQHF. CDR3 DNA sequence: TGTGCCAGCAGTTTCTTTAAGCGCGGCAATCAGCCCCAGCATTTT.

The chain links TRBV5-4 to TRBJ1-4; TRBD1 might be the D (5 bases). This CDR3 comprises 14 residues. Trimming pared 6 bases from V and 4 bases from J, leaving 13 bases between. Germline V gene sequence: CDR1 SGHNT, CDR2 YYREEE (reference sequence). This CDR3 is CASTLGGSNEKLFF. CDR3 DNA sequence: TGTGCCAGCACCCTGGGGGGTAGTAATGAAAAACTGTTTTTT.

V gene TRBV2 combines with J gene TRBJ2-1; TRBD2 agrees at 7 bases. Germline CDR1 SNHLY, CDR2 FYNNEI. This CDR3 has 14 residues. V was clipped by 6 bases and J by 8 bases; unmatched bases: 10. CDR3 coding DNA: TGTGCCAGCAGACGTAGCGGGTTGGTCGATGAGCAGTTCTTC. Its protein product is CASRRSGLVDEQFF.

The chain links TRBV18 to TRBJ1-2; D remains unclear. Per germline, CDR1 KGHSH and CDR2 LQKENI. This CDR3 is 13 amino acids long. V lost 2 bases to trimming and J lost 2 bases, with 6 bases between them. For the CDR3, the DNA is TGTGCCAGCTCACCATCTGAGAACTATGGCTACACCTTC. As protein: CASSPSENYGYTF.

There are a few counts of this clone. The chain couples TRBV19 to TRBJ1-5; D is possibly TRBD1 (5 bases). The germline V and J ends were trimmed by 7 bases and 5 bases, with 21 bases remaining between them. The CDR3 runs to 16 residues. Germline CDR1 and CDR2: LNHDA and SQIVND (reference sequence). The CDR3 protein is CASTQFGGRADQPQHF. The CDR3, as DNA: TGTGCCAGTACCCAATTCGGGGGACGGGCGGATCAGCCCCAGCATTTT. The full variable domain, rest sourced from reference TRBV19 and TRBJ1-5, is DGGITQSPKYLFRKEGQNVTLSCEQNLNHDAMYWYRQDPGQGLRLIYYSQIVNDFQKGDIAEGYSVSREKKESFPLTVTSAQKNPTAFYLCASTQFGGRADQPQHFGDGTRLSIL.

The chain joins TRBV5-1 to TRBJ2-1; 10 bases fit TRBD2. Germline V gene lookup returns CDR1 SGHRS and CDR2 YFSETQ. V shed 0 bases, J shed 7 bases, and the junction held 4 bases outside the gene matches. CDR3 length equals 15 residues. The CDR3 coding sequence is TGCGCCAGCAGCTTGGTGGGGACTAGCGTAAATGAGCAGTTCTTC. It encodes CASSLVGTSVNEQFF.

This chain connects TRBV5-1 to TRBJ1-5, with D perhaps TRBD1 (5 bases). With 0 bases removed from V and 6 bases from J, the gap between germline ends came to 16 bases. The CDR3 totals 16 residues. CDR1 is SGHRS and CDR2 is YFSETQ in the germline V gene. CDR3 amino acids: CASSLGFGAGGQPQHF. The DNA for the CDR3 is TGCGCCAGCAGCTTGGGGTTTGGGGCGGGGGGTCAGCCCCAGCATTTT.

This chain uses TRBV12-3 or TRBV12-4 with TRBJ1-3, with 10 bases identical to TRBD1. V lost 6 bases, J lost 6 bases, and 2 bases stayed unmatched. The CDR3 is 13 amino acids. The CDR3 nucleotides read TGTGCCAGCAGGGGGACAGGGGAAAACACCATATATTTT. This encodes CASRGTGENTIYF.

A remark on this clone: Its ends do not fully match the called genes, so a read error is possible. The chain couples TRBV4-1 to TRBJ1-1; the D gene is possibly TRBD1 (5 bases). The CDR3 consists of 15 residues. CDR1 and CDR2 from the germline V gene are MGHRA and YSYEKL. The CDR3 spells CASSEEGLVGTEAFF. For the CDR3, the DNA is TGCGCCAGCAGCGAAGAGGGACTGGTGGGCACTGAAGCTTTCTTT.

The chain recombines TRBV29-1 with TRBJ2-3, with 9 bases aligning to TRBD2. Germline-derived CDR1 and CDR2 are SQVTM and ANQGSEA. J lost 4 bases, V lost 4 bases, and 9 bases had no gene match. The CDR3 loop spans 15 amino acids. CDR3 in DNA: TGCAGCGTTGTCCCCGGCGGGGGGGCCTCAGATACGCAGTATTTT. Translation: CSVVPGGGASDTQYF.

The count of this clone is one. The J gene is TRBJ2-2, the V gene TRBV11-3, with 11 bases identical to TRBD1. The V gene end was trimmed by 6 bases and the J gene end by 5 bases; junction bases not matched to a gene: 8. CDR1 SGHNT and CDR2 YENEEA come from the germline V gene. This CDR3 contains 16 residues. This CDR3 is CASRPGQGAETGELFF. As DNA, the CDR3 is TGTGCCAGCAGGCCTGGACAGGGGGCAGAAACCGGGGAGCTGTTTTTT.

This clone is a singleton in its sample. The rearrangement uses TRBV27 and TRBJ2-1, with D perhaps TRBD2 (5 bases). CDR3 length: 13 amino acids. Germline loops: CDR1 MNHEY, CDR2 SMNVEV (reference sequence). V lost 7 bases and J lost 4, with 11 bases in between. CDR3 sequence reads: CASTTRRYNEQFF. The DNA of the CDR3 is TGTGCCAGCACGACCAGGAGGTACAATGAGCAGTTCTTC.